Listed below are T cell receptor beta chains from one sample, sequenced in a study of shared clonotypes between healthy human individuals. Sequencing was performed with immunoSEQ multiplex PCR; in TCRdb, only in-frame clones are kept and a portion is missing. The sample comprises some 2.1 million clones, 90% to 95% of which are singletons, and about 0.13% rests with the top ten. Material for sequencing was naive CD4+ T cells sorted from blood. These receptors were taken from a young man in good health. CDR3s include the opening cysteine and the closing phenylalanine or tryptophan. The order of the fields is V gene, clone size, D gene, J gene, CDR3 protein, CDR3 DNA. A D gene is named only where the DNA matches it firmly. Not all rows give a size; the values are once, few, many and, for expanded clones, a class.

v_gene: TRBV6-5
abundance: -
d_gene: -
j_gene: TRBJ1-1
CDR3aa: CASSYLQGRTEAFF
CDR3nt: TGTGCCAGCAGTTACCTTCAGGGTAGAACTGAAGCTTTCTTT

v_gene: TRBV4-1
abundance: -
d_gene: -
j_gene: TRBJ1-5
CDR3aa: CASSQEQGNQPQHF
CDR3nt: TGCGCCAGCAGCCAAGAACAGGGCAACCAGCCCCAGCATTTT

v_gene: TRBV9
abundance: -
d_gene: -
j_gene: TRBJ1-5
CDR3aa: CASSGDQPQHF
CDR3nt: TGTGCCAGCAGCGGAGATCAGCCCCAGCATTTT

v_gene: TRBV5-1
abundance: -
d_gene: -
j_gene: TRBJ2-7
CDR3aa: CASSLDAYYEQYF
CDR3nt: TGCGCCAGCAGCTTGGACGCTTACTACGAGCAGTACTTC

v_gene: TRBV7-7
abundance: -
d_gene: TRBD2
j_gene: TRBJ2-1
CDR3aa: CASSPGLADNEQFF
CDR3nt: TGTGCTAGCAGCCCGGGACTAGCAGACAATGAGCAGTTCTTC

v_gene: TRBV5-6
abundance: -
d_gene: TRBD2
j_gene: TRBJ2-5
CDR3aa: CASSFGGTKETQYF
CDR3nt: TGTGCCAGCAGCTTCGGCGGGACTAAGGAGACCCAGTACTTC

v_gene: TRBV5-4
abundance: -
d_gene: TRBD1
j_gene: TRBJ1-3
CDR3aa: CASSLGDRLGGNTIYF
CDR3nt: TGTGCCAGCAGCTTGGGGGACAGGCTTGGTGGAAACACCATATATTTT

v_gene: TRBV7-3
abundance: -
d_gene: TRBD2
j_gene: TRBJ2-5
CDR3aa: CASSLNGRAQETQYF
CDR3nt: TGTGCCAGCAGCTTAAATGGGAGGGCCCAAGAGACCCAGTACTTC

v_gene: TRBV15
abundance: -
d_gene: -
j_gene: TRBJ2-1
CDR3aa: CATSSTGDFYDEQFF
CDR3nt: TGTGCCACCAGCAGTACCGGGGACTTTTACGATGAGCAGTTCTTC

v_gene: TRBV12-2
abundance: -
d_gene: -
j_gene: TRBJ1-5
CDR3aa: CASRLCQPQHF
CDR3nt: TGTGCAAGTCGCTTATGTCAGCCCCAGCATTTT

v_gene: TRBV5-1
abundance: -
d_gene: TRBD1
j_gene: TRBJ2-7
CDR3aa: CASSLGGTASYEQYF
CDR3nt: TGCGCCAGCAGCTTGGGGGGGACAGCCTCCTACGAGCAGTACTTC

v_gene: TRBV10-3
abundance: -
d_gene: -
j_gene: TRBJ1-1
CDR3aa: CAISESWQNTEAFF
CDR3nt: TGTGCCATCAGTGAGAGTTGGCAGAACACTGAAGCTTTCTTT

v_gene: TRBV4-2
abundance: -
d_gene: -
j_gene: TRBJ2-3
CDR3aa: CASSPAGGGGDTQYF
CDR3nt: TGTGCCAGCAGCCCAGCTGGAGGAGGAGGCGATACGCAGTATTTT

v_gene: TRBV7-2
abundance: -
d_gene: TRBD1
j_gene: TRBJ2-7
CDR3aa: CASSRQGAYEQYF
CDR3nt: TGTGCCAGCAGCAGACAGGGGGCCTACGAGCAGTACTTC

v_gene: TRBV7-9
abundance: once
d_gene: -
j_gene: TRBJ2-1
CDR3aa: CASSLIGDEQFF
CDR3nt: TGTGCCAGCAGCTTAATCGGGGATGAGCAGTTCTTC

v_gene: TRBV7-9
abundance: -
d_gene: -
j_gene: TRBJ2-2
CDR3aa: CASSRIKSNTGELFF
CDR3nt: TGTGCCAGCAGCCGGATTAAATCGAACACCGGGGAGCTGTTTTTT

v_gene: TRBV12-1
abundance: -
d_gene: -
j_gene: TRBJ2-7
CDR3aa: CASSTRLAGVQYEQYF
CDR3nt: TGTGCCAGCAGCACCCGACTAGCGGGGGTGCAATACGAGCAGTACTTC

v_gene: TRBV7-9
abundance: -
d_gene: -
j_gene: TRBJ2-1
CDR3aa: CASSPGGGSYNEQFF
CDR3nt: TGTGCCAGCAGCCCAGGGGGGGGCTCCTACAATGAGCAGTTCTTC

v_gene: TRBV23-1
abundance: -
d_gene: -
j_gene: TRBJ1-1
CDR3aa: CASNDRMNTEAFF
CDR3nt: TGCGCCAGCAACGACCGCATGAACACTGAAGCTTTCTTT

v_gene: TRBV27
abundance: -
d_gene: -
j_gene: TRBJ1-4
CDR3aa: CASSLLGREKLFF
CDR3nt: TGTGCCAGCAGTTTACTTGGGAGGGAAAAACTGTTTTTT

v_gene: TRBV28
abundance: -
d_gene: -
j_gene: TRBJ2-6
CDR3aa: CASSSVSGANVLTF
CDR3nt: TGTGCCAGCAGTTCCGTCTCTGGGGCCAACGTCCTGACTTTC

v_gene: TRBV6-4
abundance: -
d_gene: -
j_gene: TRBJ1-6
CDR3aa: CASSDGRYNSPLHF
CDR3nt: TGTGCCAGCAGTGACGGACGGTATAATTCACCCCTCCACTTT

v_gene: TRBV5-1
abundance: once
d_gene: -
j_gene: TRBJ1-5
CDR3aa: CASSLTQGKDQPQHF
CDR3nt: TGCGCCAGCAGCTTGACGCAGGGGAAGGATCAGCCCCAGCATTTT

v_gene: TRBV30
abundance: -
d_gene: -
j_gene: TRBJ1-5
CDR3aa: CAWSVDTNQPQHF
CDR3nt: TGTGCCTGGAGTGTAGACACCAATCAGCCCCAGCATTTT

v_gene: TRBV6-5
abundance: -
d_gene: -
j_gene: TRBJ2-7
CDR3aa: CASSPSPYEQYF
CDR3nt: TGTGCCAGCAGTCCCTCTCCCTACGAGCAGTACTTC

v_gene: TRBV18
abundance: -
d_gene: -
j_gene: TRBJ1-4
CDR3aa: CASSPPGRPEEKLFF
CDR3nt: TGTGCCAGCTCACCACCCGGGAGGCCTGAAGAAAAACTGTTTTTT

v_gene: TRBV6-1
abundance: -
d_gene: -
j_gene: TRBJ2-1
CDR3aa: CASSEFGNIGPRSYNEQFF
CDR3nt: TGTGCCAGCAGTGAATTTGGGAATATAGGCCCCCGTTCCTACAATGAGCAGTTCTTC

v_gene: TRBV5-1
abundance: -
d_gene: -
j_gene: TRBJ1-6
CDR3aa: CASSLAGFSPLHF
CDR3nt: TGCGCCAGCAGCTTAGCAGGGTTTTCACCCCTCCACTTT